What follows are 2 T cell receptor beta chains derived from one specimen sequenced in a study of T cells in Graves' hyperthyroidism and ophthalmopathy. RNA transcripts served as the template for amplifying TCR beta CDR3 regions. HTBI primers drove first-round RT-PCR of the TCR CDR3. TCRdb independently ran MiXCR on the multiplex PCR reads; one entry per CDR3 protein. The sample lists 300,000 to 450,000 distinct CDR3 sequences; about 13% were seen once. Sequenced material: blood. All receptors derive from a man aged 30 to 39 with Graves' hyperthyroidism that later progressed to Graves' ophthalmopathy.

CDR3 bases: TGTGCCAGCAGCTTAGAACAGGGGCCTAATGAAAAACTGTTTTTT. This codes for CASSLEQGPNEKLFF. This rearrangement joins TRBV7-2 to TRBJ1-4; 7 bases line up with TRBD1. The germline V gene encodes CDR1 SGHTA and CDR2 FQGNSA. With V trimmed by 1 base and J by 3 bases, 2 bases remained unmatched. The CDR3 spans 15 residues.

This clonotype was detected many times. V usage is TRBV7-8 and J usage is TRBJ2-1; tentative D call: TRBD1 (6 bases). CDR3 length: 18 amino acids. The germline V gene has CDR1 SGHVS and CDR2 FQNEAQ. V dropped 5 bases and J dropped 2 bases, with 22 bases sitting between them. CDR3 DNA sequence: TGTGCCAGCAGCCCCCCGGGGTCAGGGGTGGAGCCCTACAATGAGCAGTTCTTC. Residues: CASSPPGSGVEPYNEQFF.